This TCR beta chain originates from a study of CD4 T cells in relation to SARS-CoV-2 and coronaviruses. Turning to the study itself: TCR beta CDR3s were sequenced after approximately ten-day antigen culture of PBMCs.

General study findings and limits: This crossreactivity analysis covered spike protein alone, no other viral proteins.

Germline lookup yields CDR1 LNHDA and CDR2 SQIVND (reference sequence). The CDR3 is 13 residues long. Between the trimmed V and J ends, which lost 5 bases and 6 bases, there was a span of 12 bases. Unexposed donor CD4+ T cells date from about 2010-2018, before the COVID-19 pandemic. After approximately 10 days of culture, CD4+ T cells were isolated. Clones were read by immunoSEQ multiplex PCR, and TCRdb kept only the in-frame ones, dropping some. The sample has about 17,000 clones, around three quarters seen once; the top ten hold roughly 10%. Worth noting for this clone: Antigen specificity is unknown.

The J gene is TRBJ2-3, the V gene TRBV19; no reliable D call. The receptor's source is a human donor in good health. Material: CD4+ T cells from PBMCs, cultured in vitro. CDR3 nucleotides: TGTGCCAGTAGTCTCGGCCCGCGGGATACGCAGTATTTT. Amino acids: CASSLGPRDTQYF. The full variable domain, with the rest looked up from reference TRBV19 and TRBJ2-3, is DGGITQSPKYLFRKEGQNVTLSCEQNLNHDAMYWYRQDPGQGLRLIYYSQIVNDFQKGDIAEGYSVSREKKESFPLTVTSAQKNPTAFYLCASSLGPRDTQYFGPGTRLTVL.